The entry below describes one TCR beta chain. The target antigen is unknown. These data originate in a study of vaccination and CD4 T cells after COVID-19. Study at large: Two of the convalescents were Hispanic, and convalescents were six males and four females.

Scientists ran DNA taken from cultured CD4+ T cells through the Oncomine TCR Beta short-read assay for sequencing. MiXCR, run by TCRdb on the PCR reads, gives a single entry per CDR3 protein. The sample records 20,000 to 25,000 distinct CDR3 sequences, roughly 50% being singletons. Documented treatment: roughly 11-day PBMC culture with coronavirus spike peptide pools or control peptides (ViraFEST assay). V trimming: 5 bases; J trimming: 5 bases; junction bases outside the gene matches: 12. The CDR3 totals 16 residues. Germline CDR1 reads MNHEY; CDR2 reads SMNVEV (reference sequence). The specimen was CD4+ T cells from blood, cultured in vitro. The genes are TRBV27 and TRBJ2-5, with 9 bases matching TRBD2. The clonotype was recovered from a human donor who had recovered from COVID-19. The CDR3 is CASSPSRTSARETQYF. The CDR3 region has the DNA TGTGCCAGCAGTCCTTCCCGGACTAGCGCGAGGGAGACCCAGTACTTC.